This TCR beta chain was profiled in a study of beta chain features in type 1 diabetes (dated by TCRdb to about 2018). Regarding the study in general: Mean age, gender distribution, total cell number and subset yield were not different between patients and healthy donors. Regulatory and stem cell-like memory subsets were obtained from only 8 patients and roughly 8 healthy donors, while naive and central memory subsets were obtained from all 30 or so donors. A total of roughly 110 million sorted cells were examined across all samples, and the number of cells per subset was strongly correlated with RNA yield. The study compared TCRB repertoires of sorted circulating CD4+ T cell subsets between recently diagnosed type 1 diabetes patients and matched healthy donors. What the authors observed across the whole study: Because small numbers of individuals were included in the HLA sub-analyses, any influence of HLA type on TCRB rearrangement was left unresolved. In all four CD4+ subsets, TCRB CDR3 length was moderately but significantly shorter in type 1 diabetes patients. The naive, central memory and regulatory TCRB repertoires appeared to resemble one another more closely among patients than among healthy donors. PCR might favor shorter templates, but patient and control samples were amplified and corrected together, so any skew would affect both groups equally. At VDJ recombination sites, patients with type 1 diabetes made fewer insertions and deleted more nucleotides, a pattern implying thymic rearrangement abnormalities. Because cDNA was sequenced instead of genomic DNA, activated cells with high expression could be over-represented, although the groups did not differ in activation or CD3 levels.

This clone has a handful of counts. No cognate antigen has been identified for it. It has no much larger one-base neighbor in the sample; base qualities were not kept. The High Capacity cDNA Reverse Transcription Kit was used to reverse transcribe all of the isolated RNA, meaning that expressed TCRB transcripts were what got sequenced. Deep immunoSEQ sequencing was applied to naive, central memory and regulatory T cell samples, giving an average of roughly 3.6 million total reads per sample. Sorted cells were lysed in RLT buffer, and RNA was extracted using DNase-treated RNeasy Micro or Mini kits according to cell number. To prevent cross-contamination, every cell subset was processed on its own, while patient and healthy donor samples were processed together. The immunoSEQ multiplex PCR was used to amplify TCRB sequences from cDNA, generating 87-bp fragments that spanned the CDR3 region. Amplicons were sequenced on the Illumina HiSeq platform. Per the source publication's procedure: Synthetic template baselines were used to correct PCR bias computationally, reads within Hamming distance 2 were collapsed together, and singletons that could not be merged were discarded. Reads were aligned against IMGT to assign V, D and J genes, CDR3 length and insertions or deletions at six rearrangement sites. Clonotype counts were normalized to sorted cell number within each subset before computing true diversity and Gini coefficients with the tcR R package. The overlap coefficient, calculated on TCRB nucleotide sequences, was used to quantify repertoire sharing. Sourced from immuneACCESS, this table was stored by TCRdb with only in-frame sequences that have V and J called. A share of the clones is absent; for the studies checked, an unresolved V gene accounts for under half, and the remainder has no known explanation. D and trimming were read from the DNA, whereas the V and J calls and clone size are those reported in that table. The sample table contains about 150,000 clones; only one count was recorded for roughly an eighth of them. The top ten constitute under 1.5% of the sample.

Each donor gave one peripheral blood draw, averaging roughly 120 mL, which was collected into heparinised tubes. Using a panel that included CD45RO, CCR7, CD25, CD127, CD95 and CD27, naive, central memory, regulatory and stem cell-like memory CD4+ T cells were sorted on a BD FACSAria II. All sorted populations exceeded 98% purity. PBMCs were separated immediately by Lymphoprep density gradient centrifugation and were stained directly, without being cultured. So that batch effects would be minimized, each experiment stained and sorted samples in pairs, pairing one healthy donor with one patient. The receptor's source is a man aged 18-30 years with type 1 diabetes. Sequenced material: central memory CD4+ T cells from blood.

The DNA sequence reads TGTGCCAGCAGCGTAGACCCCTTAGGCGCTGAAGCTTTCTTT. This gives the protein CASSVDPLGAEAFF. The V and J genes are TRBV9 and TRBJ1-1, with the D segment identity uncertain. The junction carries 12 bases between V and J, which are trimmed by 0 bases and 6 bases respectively. From a lookup of the germline V gene, CDR1 and CDR2 are SGDLS and YYNGEE. The CDR3 covers 14 residues, taking in both the cysteine and the phenylalanine. Only the CDR3 region is kept as DNA, spanning 42 bases read in frame from base 1.